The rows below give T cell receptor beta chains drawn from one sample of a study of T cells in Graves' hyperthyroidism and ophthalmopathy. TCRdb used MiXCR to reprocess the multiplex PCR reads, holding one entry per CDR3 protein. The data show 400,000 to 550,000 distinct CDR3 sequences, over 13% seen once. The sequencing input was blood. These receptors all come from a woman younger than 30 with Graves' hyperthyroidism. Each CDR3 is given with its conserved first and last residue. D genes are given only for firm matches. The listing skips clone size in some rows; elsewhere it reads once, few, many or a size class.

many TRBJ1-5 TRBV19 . CASKEGNQPQHF TGTGCCAGTAAGGAAGGGAATCAGCCCCAGCATTTT
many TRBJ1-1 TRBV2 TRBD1 CASSALFPTGTGNTEAFF TGTGCCAGCAGTGCCCTCTTTCCAACCGGGACAGGGAACACTGAAGCTTTCTTT
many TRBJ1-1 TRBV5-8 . CASSLDRVAVNTEAFF TGTGCCAGCAGCTTGGACAGGGTGGCAGTGAACACTGAAGCTTTCTTT
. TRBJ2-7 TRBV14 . CASSQERGASYEQYF TGTGCCAGCAGCCAAGAACGGGGGGCCTCCTACGAGCAGTACTTC
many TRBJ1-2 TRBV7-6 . CASSLGGGNNYGYTF TGTGCCAGCAGCTTAGGAGGAGGGAATAACTATGGCTACACCTTC
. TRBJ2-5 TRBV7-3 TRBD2 CASSLTSGMETQYF TGTGCCAGCAGCTTAACTAGCGGGATGGAGACCCAGTACTTC
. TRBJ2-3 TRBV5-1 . CASSSGGRALTDTQYF TGCGCCAGCAGTTCTGGGGGGCGGGCCCTCACAGATACGCAGTATTTT
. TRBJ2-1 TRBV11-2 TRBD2 CASRLAGGGAQFF TGTGCCAGCAGACTAGCGGGAGGGGGGGCGCAGTTCTTC
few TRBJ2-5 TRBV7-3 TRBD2 CASSLEGRVETQYF TGTGCCAGCAGCTTAGAGGGGAGGGTGGAGACCCAGTACTTC
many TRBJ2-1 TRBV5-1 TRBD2 CASSLLSGGGHNEQFF TGCGCCAGCAGCTTGCTAAGCGGGGGCGGTCACAATGAGCAGTTCTTC
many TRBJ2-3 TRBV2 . CASSTSRTDTQYF TGTGCCAGCTCGACGTCTCGCACAGATACGCAGTATTTT
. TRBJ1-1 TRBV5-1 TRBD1 CASSLAGTGSMVGIEAFF TGCGCCAGCAGCTTGGCCGGGACAGGGTCGATGGTGGGAATTGAAGCTTTCTTT
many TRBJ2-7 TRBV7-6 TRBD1 CASSPTGGGYEQYF TGTGCCAGCAGCCCTACAGGGGGAGGCTACGAGCAGTACTTC
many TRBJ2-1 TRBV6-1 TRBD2 CASSPTGLAGGFWQFF TGTGCCAGCAGTCCCACCGGACTAGCGGGAGGGTTTTGGCAGTTCTTC
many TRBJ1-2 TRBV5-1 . CASSLEPLDRPKNYGYTF TGCGCCAGCAGCTTAGAGCCTCTCGACAGGCCAAAAAACTATGGCTACACCTTC
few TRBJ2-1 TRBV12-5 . CASGPPRREQFF TGTGCTAGTGGCCCCCCGCGGCGTGAGCAGTTCTTC